This T cell receptor (beta chain) was observed in a study of T-cell reconstitution after alpha-beta-depleted transplantation in children. This sample's TCRbeta library carried unique molecular identifier barcodes. MiXCR, run by TCRdb on the PCR reads, gives a single entry per CDR3 protein. In the table there are about 300,000 distinct CDR3 sequences, roughly a tenth of which are singletons. Notes on the study in general: When one year had passed after transplant, most T-cell counts and diversity came from newly produced T cells.

This clonotype was seen at least ten times. Antigen unknown. V dropped 1 base and J dropped 6 bases, with 29 bases sitting between them. CDR1 SGHRS and CDR2 YFSETQ come from the germline V gene. The CDR3 has 19 residues. Sample: PBMCs, taken before TCRalphabeta/CD19-depleted stem cell transplant. This receptor was obtained from a boy under three years old with acute myeloid leukemia, due to receive a stem cell transplant. This chain uses TRBV5-1 with TRBJ2-7; D may be TRBD1 (6 bases). CDR3 sequence: CASSLLMVLGITGLAEQYF. The CDR3 nucleotides are TGCGCCAGCAGCTTGCTCATGGTTCTGGGAATAACAGGGCTAGCCGAGCAGTACTTC.